The 12 T cell receptor beta chains below all came from one sample that was sequenced in a study of blood T cell repertoires in COVID-19. TCRdb's copy holds only in-frame clones and misses some; the assay was immunoSEQ multiplex PCR. In the table there are tens of thousands of clones, about 90% of which are singletons. Sequences were obtained from peripheral blood. The receptors were gathered from a man aged 80 or over with acute or convalescent COVID-19.

V usage is TRBV5-4 and J usage is TRBJ2-7, with 12 bases matching TRBD1. This CDR3 contains 15 residues. V lost 4 bases to trimming and J lost 4 bases; unmatched junction nucleotides: 6. Looked up from germline, CDR1 is SGHNT and CDR2 is YYREEE (reference sequence). CDR3 protein: CASSTPGQGAYEQYF. The CDR3 DNA reads TGTGCCAGCAGCACACCGGGACAGGGGGCATACGAGCAGTACTTC.

This clone was seen just once. CDR3 sequence reads: CASSFIPANEKLFF. As DNA, the CDR3 is TGTGCCAGCAGCTTTATTCCCGCTAATGAAAAACTGTTTTTT. The J gene is TRBJ1-4, the V gene TRBV7-2; D gene unclear. Trimming pared 3 bases from V and 3 bases from J, leaving 8 bases between. This CDR3 is built from 14 residues. Germline CDR1 SGHTA, CDR2 FQGNSA.

The chain carries TRBV7-3 and TRBJ2-5; D may be TRBD2 (6 bases). The CDR3 runs to 15 residues. Trimming pared 5 bases from V and 1 base from J, leaving 14 bases between. Germline V gives CDR1 SGHTA, CDR2 FQGTGA. DNA for the CDR3: TGTGCCAGCAGCACAGCCGGGGGTGGCCAAGAGACCCAGTACTTC. Protein sequence: CASSTAGGGQETQYF.

The chain is built from TRBV19 and TRBJ2-7; no clear D gene. The ends were cut back, 5 bases at V and 8 bases at J, with 16 bases in the middle. Germline CDR1 and CDR2: LNHDA and SQIVND (reference sequence). The CDR3 sequence is 13 residues long. The CDR3 coding sequence is TGTGCCAGTAGTCTAGGGTCTGAAGAGAAGCAGTACTTC. Protein product: CASSLGSEEKQYF.

This chain joins TRBV20-1 and TRBJ2-5; 8 positions agree with TRBD2. From germline, CDR1 is DFQATT and CDR2 SNEGSKA (reference sequence). Trimming took 6 bases from V and 0 from J; bases not matched to a gene: 9. The CDR3 spans 15 residues. The CDR3 sequence: CSASRRGGNQETQYF. DNA of the CDR3: TGCAGTGCGAGTCGGCGCGGGGGGAACCAAGAGACCCAGTACTTC.

This rearrangement joins TRBV5-1 to TRBJ2-5; 8 bases are shared with TRBD1. The CDR3 spans 17 residues. V shed 0 bases and J 7 bases; nucleotides not matched to a gene: 14. Per germline, CDR1 SGHRS and CDR2 YFSETQ. The CDR3 loop reads CASSLGPGQGLSGTQYF. CDR3 bases: TGCGCCAGCAGCTTGGGTCCAGGACAGGGACTCTCGGGGACCCAGTACTTC.

This clone was seen a few times. The chain uses TRBV7-3 and TRBJ2-1; 9 bases fit TRBD1. CDR1 and CDR2 (germline): SGHTA, FQGTGA. The CDR3 has 14 amino acids. The trim removed 2 bases at V and 6 bases at J, leaving 2 bases unmatched. The CDR3: CASSLHRGLNEQFF. The CDR3 DNA is TGTGCCAGCAGCTTACACAGGGGGCTCAATGAGCAGTTCTTC.

J is TRBJ1-3 and V is TRBV7-2, with D possibly being TRBD1 (6 bases). Germline V gene lookup returns CDR1 SGHTA and CDR2 FQGNSA. This CDR3 has 16 residues. Deletions cut 1 base from V and 0 bases from J, with 10 bases between. CDR3 DNA sequence: TGTGCCAGCAGCTTAGGGCACAGGGTCTCTGGAAACACCATATATTTT. This gives the protein CASSLGHRVSGNTIYF.

V is TRBV28 and J is TRBJ1-2; D gene uncertain. Deletions cut 2 bases from V and 8 bases from J, with 12 bases between. CDR1 and CDR2 from the germline V gene are MDHEN and SYDVKM. CDR3 length: 13 residues. Written as DNA, the CDR3 is TGTGCCAGCAGTTTAATGGCCGCCTCGGGCTACACCTTC. Translation: CASSLMAASGYTF.

This clone was counted a single time. The chain carries TRBV5-1 and TRBJ2-3; 11 nucleotides line up with TRBD2. The ends lost 1 base at V and 5 bases at J; junction bases unmatched: 3. The CDR3 has 15 residues. From germline, CDR1 is SGHRS and CDR2 YFSETQ. The CDR3 bases are TGCGCCAGCAGCTTGCCCGGACTAGCGGGAGATACGCAGTATTTT. Protein product: CASSLPGLAGDTQYF.

The rearrangement uses TRBV3-1 (or the pseudogene TRBV3-2) and TRBJ2-3; 8 nucleotides line up with TRBD1. V was clipped by 2 bases and J by 9 bases; unmatched bases: 7. The germline gives CDR1 LGHDT, CDR2 YNNKEL (reference sequence). CDR3 length equals 14 residues. DNA for the CDR3: TGTGCCAGCAGCCAACATAGGACAGGGCTGACGCAGTATTTT. Its protein product is CASSQHRTGLTQYF.

V and J are TRBV18 and TRBJ1-5; maybe TRBD1 (6 bases). The germline V gene encodes CDR1 KGHSH and CDR2 LQKENI. This CDR3 is built from 15 residues. V lost 4 bases and J 0 bases, leaving 10 bases between the germline ends. CDR3 protein: CASSRGGLSNQPQHF. In DNA, the CDR3 is TGTGCCAGCTCACGGGGGGGCCTTAGCAATCAGCCCCAGCATTTT.